This TCR beta chain was identified during a study of read filtering for tumor transcriptome and immune sequencing. Concerning this clonotype: Antigen unknown.

With 2 bases clipped from V and 4 bases from J, the junction kept 7 bases outside the gene matches. This CDR3 has 15 amino acids. Germline V CDR1 and CDR2: LGHDT, YNNKEL (reference sequence). Study-level findings and limits: This fraction held mixed bone marrow immune cells after CD138-negative sorting. Compared with RNA-seq, IR-seq gave much higher clonotype depth and reliability.

The library was built from roughly 400 ng RNA with molecular barcoded adaptors for alpha/delta and beta/gamma chains. Each CDR3 protein is one row after TCRdb ran MiXCR on the reads. The sample includes around 58,000 distinct CDR3 sequences, approximately 15% seen only once; the top ten take approximately 50%. Sequenced: a population of CD138-negative cells sorted from bone marrow. The TCR sequence derives from a donor over 35 with multiple myeloma. The chain joins TRBV3-1 to TRBJ2-7, with TRBD2 identical over 8 bases. In DNA form, the CDR3 reads TGTGCCAGCAGCCAATCAGCGGGGGTAAATTACGAGCAGTACTTC. Protein sequence: CASSQSAGVNYEQYF.